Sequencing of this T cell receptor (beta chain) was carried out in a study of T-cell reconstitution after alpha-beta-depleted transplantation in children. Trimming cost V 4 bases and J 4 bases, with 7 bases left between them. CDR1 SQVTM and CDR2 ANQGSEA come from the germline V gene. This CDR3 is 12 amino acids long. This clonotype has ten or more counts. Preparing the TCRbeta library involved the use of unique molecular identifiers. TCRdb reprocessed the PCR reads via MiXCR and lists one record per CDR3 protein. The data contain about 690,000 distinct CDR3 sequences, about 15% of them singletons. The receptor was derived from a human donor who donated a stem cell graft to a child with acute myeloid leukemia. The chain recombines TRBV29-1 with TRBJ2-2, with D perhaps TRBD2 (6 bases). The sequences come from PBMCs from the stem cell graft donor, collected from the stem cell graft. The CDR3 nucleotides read TGCAGCGTTGGGGGGGTCACCGGGGAGCTGTTTTTT. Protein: CSVGGVTGELFF.